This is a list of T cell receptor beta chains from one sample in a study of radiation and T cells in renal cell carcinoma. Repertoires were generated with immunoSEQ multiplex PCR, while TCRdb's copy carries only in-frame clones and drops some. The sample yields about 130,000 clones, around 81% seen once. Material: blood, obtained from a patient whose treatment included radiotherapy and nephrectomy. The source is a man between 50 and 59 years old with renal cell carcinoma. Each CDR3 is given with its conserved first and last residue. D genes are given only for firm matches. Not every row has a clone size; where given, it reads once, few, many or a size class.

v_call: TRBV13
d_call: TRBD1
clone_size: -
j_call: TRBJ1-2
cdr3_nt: TGTGCCAGCAGCTTCCGACAGGGGGCCGATGGCTACACCTTC
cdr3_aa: CASSFRQGADGYTF

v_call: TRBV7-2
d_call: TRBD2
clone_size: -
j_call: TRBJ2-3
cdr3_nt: TGTGCCAGCAGCACGAGGACTAGTACCACAGATACGCAGTATTTT
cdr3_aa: CASSTRTSTTDTQYF

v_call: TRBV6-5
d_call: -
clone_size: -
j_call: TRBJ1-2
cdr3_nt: TGTGCCAGCAGTTACGGCCCTGATATCTATGGCTACACCTTC
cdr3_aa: CASSYGPDIYGYTF

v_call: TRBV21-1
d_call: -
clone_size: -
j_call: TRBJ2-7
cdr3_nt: TGTGCCAGCAGCAAAGGAGAGCGGGGGCTTAACTTCTACGAGCAGTACTTC
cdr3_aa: CASSKGERGLNFYEQYF

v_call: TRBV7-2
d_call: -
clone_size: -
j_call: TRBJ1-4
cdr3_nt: TGTGCCAGCAGCTTAGGTTTTGGGGGGTATGAAAAACTGTTTTTT
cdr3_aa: CASSLGFGGYEKLFF

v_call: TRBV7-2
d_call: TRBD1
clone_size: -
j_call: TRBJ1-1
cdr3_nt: TGTGCCAGCTCCAAACGGACAGGGGGCTCTGAGGGCCCAAACACTGAAGCTTTCTTT
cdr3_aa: CASSKRTGGSEGPNTEAFF

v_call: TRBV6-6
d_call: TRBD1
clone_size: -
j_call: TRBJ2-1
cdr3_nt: TGTGCCAGCAGTTACTCGGACAGGGGGAATGAGCAGTTCTTC
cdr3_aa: CASSYSDRGNEQFF

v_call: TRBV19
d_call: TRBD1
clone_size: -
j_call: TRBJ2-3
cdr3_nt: TGTGCCAGTAGTCAACTAACAGGGGTAGGGTCCACAGATACGCAGTATTTT
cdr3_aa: CASSQLTGVGSTDTQYF

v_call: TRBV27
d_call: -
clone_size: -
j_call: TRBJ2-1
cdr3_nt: TGTGCCAGCAGTCCACTTAGCGGTCACGACTACAATGAGCAGTTCTTC
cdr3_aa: CASSPLSGHDYNEQFF

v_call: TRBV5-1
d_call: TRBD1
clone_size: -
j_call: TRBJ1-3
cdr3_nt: TGCGCCAGCAGCGAGGGACAGGGTGACACCATATATTTT
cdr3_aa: CASSEGQGDTIYF

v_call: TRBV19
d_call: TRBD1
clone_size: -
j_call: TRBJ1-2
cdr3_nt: TGTGCCAGTAGTCTATCACAGGGGGTTAACTATGGCTACACCTTC
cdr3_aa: CASSLSQGVNYGYTF

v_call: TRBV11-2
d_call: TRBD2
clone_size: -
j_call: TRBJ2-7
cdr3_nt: TGTGCCAGCAGCACCCGGGCGGGACTAGCTTCTTTCTACGAGCAGTACTTC
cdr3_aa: CASSTRAGLASFYEQYF

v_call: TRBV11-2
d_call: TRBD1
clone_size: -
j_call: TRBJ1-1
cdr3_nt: TGTGCCAGCAGCCAAAGATCAGGGGGGCACACTGAAGCTTTCTTT
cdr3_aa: CASSQRSGGHTEAFF

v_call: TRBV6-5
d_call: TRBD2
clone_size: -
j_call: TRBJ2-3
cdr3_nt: TGTGCCAGCAGTTACTGGGAGGGACATACGCAGTATTTT
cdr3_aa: CASSYWEGHTQYF

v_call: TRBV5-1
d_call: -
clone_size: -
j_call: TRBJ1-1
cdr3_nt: TGCGCCAGTTCCCTTGGGGGGATTGGCGCTGAAGCTTTCTTT
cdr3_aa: CASSLGGIGAEAFF

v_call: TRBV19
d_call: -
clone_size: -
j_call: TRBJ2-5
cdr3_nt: TGTGCCTCTGGGGTGCAGATACAAGAGACCCAGTACTTC
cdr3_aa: CASGVQIQETQYF

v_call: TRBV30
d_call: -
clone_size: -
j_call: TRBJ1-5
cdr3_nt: TGTGCCTGGAGTATGGGCGATTATAGCAATCAGCCCCAGCATTTT
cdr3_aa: CAWSMGDYSNQPQHF

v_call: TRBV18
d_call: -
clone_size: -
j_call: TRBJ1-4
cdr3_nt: TGTGCCAGCTCACCGCCGGGACGCACTAATGAAAAACTGTTTTTT
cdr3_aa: CASSPPGRTNEKLFF

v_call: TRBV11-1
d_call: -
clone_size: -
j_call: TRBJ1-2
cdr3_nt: TGTGCCAGCAGCCCCTATCGGGACGGCTACACCTTC
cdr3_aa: CASSPYRDGYTF

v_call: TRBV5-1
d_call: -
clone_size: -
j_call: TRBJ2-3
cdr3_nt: TGCGCCAGCAGCAAGGACGGATACTCCCACACAGATACGCAGTATTTT
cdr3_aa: CASSKDGYSHTDTQYF

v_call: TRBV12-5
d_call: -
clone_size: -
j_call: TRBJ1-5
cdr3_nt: TGTGCTAGTGGTTTGGGCCAGGCGTGGAGTCAGCCCCAGCATTTT
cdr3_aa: CASGLGQAWSQPQHF

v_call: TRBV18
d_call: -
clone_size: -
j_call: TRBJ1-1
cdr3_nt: TGTGCCAGCTCACCAGAGGGCACTGAAGCTTTCTTT
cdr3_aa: CASSPEGTEAFF

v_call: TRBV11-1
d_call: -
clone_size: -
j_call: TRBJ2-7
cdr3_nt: TGTGCCAGCAGCTTACCGCGCAGGACCTACGAGCAGTACTTC
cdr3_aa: CASSLPRRTYEQYF

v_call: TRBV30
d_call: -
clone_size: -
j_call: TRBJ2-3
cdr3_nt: TGTGCCTGGAGTTGGGGCACAGATACGCAGTATTTT
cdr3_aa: CAWSWGTDTQYF

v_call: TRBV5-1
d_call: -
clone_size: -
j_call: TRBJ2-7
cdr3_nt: TGCGCCAGCAGCTTGGAGGTTCACTACGAGCAGTACTTC
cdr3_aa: CASSLEVHYEQYF

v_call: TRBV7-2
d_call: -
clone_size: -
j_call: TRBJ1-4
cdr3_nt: TGTGCCAGCAGCTTAGAGGGGACGGAACTGTTTTTT
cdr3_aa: CASSLEGTELFF

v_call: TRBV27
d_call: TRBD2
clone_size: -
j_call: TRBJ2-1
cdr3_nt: TGTGCCAGCAGCCCTAGCGGGAGGGATGAGCAGTTCTTC
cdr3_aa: CASSPSGRDEQFF

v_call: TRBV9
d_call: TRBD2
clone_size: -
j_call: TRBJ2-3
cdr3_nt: TGTGCCAGCAGCGTAGGGACTAGCGGGACTTTATTAGATACGCAGTATTTT
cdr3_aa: CASSVGTSGTLLDTQYF

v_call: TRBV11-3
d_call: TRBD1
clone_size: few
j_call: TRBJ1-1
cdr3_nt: TGTGCCAGCAGCTTTATGATTGCAGGGGGCCCCAGGAACACTGAAGCTTTCTTT
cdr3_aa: CASSFMIAGGPRNTEAFF

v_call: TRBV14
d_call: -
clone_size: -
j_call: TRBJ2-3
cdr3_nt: TGTGCCAGCAGCCAAGATCTCCCAGATACGCAGTATTTT
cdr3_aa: CASSQDLPDTQYF

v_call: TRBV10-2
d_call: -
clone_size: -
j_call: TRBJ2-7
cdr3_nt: TGCGCCAGCAGTGAAGTACAGGGTGAGCAGTACTTC
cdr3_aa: CASSEVQGEQYF